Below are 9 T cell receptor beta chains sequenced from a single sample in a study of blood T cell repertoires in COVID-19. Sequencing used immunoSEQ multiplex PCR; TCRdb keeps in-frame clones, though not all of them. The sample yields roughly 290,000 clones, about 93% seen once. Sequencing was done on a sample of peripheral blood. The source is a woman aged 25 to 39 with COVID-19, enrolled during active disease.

CDR3 amino acids: CASSDSREQETQYF. The CDR3 DNA reads as TGCGCCAGCAGTGATTCCAGGGAACAAGAGACCCAGTACTTC. This chain links TRBV10-1 with TRBJ2-5; D perhaps matches TRBD1 (5 bases). Trimming stripped 3 bases from V and 2 bases from J, with 10 bases between. Germline CDR1 and CDR2: WNHNN and SYGVQD (reference sequence). This CDR3 is built from 14 residues.

DNA of the CDR3: TGTGCCAGCCAAACAGGGTTGGGTCAGCCCCAGCATTTT. Its translation is CASQTGLGQPQHF. The chain employs TRBV19 and TRBJ1-5, with a weak D call TRBD1 (6 bases). Germline V gene lookup returns CDR1 LNHDA and CDR2 SQIVND (reference sequence). CDR3 length: 13 amino acids. Trimming took 9 bases from V and 6 from J, leaving 15 bases between them.

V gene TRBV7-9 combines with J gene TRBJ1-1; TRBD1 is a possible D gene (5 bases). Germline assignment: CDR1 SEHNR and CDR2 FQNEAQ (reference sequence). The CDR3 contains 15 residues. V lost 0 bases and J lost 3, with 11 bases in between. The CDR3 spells CASSLALGGYTEAFF. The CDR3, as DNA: TGTGCCAGCAGCTTAGCTTTGGGGGGATACACTGAAGCTTTCTTT.

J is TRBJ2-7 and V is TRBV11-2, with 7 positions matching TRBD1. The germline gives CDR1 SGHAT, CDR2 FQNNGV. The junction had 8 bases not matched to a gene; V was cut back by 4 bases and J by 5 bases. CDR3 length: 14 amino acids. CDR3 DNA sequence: TGTGCCAGCAGCTCGAACAGGGGTGGCGACGAGCAGTACTTC. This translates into CASSSNRGGDEQYF.

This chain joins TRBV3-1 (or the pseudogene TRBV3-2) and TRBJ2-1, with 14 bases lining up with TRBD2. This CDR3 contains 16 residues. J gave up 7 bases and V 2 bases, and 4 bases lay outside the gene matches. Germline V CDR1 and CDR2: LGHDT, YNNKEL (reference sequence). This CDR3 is CASSQTGLAGGNEQFF. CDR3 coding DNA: TGTGCCAGCAGCCAAACAGGACTAGCGGGAGGTAATGAGCAGTTCTTC.

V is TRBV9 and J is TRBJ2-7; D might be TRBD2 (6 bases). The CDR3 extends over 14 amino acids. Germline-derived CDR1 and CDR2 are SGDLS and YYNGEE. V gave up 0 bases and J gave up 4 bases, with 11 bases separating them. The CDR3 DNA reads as TGTGCCAGCAGCGTAGACGGGAGTGGGTACGAGCAGTACTTC. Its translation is CASSVDGSGYEQYF.

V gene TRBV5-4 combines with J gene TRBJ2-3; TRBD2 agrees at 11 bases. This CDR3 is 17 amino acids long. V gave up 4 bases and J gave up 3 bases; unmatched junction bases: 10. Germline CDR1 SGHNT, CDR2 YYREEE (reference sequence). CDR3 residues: CASSPKQLAGETDTQYF. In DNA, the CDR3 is TGTGCCAGCAGCCCAAAACAACTAGCGGGGGAGACAGATACGCAGTATTTT.

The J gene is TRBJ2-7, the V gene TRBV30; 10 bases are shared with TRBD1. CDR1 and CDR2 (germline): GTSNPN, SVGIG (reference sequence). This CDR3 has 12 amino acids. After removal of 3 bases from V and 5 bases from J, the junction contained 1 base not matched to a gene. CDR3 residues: CAWRGTGDEQYF. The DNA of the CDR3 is TGTGCCTGGAGGGGGACAGGGGACGAGCAGTACTTC.

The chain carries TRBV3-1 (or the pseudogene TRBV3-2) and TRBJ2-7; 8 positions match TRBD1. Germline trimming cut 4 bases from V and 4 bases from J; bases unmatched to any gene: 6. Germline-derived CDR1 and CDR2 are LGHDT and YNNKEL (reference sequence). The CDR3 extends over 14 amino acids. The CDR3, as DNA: TGTGCCAGCAGCCTTCGACAGGGGCGTTACGAGCAGTACTTC. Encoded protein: CASSLRQGRYEQYF.